This is a list of T cell receptor beta chains from one sample in a study of blood T cell repertoires in COVID-19. Clones were read by immunoSEQ multiplex PCR, and TCRdb kept only the in-frame ones, dropping some. Here the sample spans about 220,000 clones, around 83% being singletons. The sequenced sample was peripheral blood. These receptors were obtained from a man in his fifties with active or convalescent COVID-19. Both conserved end residues are trimmed from each CDR3. The D gene is left open where the match is weak.

J,D,V,CDR3
TRBJ2-2,-,TRBV11-2,ASSIVGAGELF
TRBJ2-2,TRBD1,TRBV7-3,ASSLDRVTGELF
TRBJ1-5,TRBD1,TRBV4-2,ASSHLDRGPFHSNQPQH
TRBJ1-2,TRBD1,TRBV11-2,ASSLAWDSGYT
TRBJ2-1,-,TRBV9,ASSVRLVSSYNEQF
TRBJ1-2,-,TRBV7-9,ASSLGPMGYT
TRBJ1-6,-,TRBV2,ASKPIRDSPLH
TRBJ2-2,TRBD1,TRBV5-1,ASSLGTVYTGELF
TRBJ2-7,-,TRBV7-9,ASSLELRHEQY
TRBJ2-5,-,TRBV6-5,ASKPYRQETQY
TRBJ1-6,TRBD1,TRBV5-4,ASSRTGLDSPLH
TRBJ1-1,TRBD1,TRBV5-1,ASSTGTVTTEAF
TRBJ2-3,-,TRBV27,ASSLSQESTDTQY
TRBJ2-4,-,TRBV10-1,ASNRQTKNIQY
TRBJ2-7,-,TRBV5-1,ASSANHRGGGEQY
TRBJ2-3,TRBD2,TRBV4-3,ASSQDTAGAPTDTQY
TRBJ1-2,-,TRBV5-6,ASSQQVSYGYT
TRBJ2-6,TRBD1,TRBV4-1,ASSQVGQGAGGANVLT
TRBJ1-1,-,TRBV7-2,ASSLGGPTEAF
TRBJ1-2,-,TRBV3-1/TRBV3-2,ASSHADAGVYGYT
TRBJ2-1,TRBD2,TRBV27,ASSSSGTPRPYNEQF
TRBJ1-5,-,TRBV2,ASSERYSNQPQH
TRBJ1-1,TRBD1,TRBV2,ASGPGQGLEAF
TRBJ1-2,-,TRBV4-3,ASSQDGRGSLRYGYT
TRBJ1-5,-,TRBV4-3,ASSQDWGVQPQH
TRBJ2-1,TRBD1,TRBV18,ASSPAGGNEQF
TRBJ1-3,TRBD1,TRBV6-6,ASSLDRDRNTIY
TRBJ2-2,-,TRBV6-5,ASRIFRDFTGELF
TRBJ1-5,-,TRBV28,ASSSKGVRQPQH
TRBJ2-6,-,TRBV15,ATSREGGSGANVLT
TRBJ2-1,TRBD2,TRBV18,ASSPWTSGRPYNEQF
TRBJ2-3,-,TRBV29-1,SVDRLVNTDTQY